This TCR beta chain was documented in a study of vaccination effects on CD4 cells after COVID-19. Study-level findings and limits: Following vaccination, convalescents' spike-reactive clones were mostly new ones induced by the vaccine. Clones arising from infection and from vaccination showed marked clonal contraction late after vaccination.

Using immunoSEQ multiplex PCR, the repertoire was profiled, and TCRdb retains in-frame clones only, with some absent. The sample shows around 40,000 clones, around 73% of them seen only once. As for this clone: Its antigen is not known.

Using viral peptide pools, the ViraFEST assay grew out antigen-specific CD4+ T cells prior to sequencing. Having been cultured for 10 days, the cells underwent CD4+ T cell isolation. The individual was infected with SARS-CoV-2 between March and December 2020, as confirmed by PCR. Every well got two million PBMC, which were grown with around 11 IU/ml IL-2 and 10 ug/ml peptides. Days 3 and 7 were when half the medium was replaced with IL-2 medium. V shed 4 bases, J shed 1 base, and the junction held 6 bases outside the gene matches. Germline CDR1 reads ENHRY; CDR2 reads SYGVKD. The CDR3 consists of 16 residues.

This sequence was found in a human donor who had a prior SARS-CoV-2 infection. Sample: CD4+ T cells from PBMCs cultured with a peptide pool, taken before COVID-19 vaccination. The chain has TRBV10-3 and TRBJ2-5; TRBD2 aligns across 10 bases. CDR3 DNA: TGTGCCATCAGTGGTTCGAGCGGGGGGGCCCAAGAGACCCAGTACTTC. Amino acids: CAISGSSGGAQETQYF.